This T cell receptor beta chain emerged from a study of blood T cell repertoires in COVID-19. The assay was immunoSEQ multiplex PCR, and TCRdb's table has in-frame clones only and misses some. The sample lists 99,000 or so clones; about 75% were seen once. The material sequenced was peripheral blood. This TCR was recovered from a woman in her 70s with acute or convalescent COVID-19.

This CDR3 is CASSLIHWGQGHTGELFF. CDR3 in DNA: TGTGCCAGCAGTTTAATCCACTGGGGACAGGGACACACCGGGGAGCTGTTTTTT. V is TRBV28 and J is TRBJ2-2, with 9 bases that match TRBD1. CDR3 length: 18 residues. Trimming at V came to 2 bases and at J to 3 bases, leaving 10 bases not matched to a gene. CDR1 MDHEN and CDR2 SYDVKM come from the germline V gene. Filled out from reference TRBV28 and TRBJ2-2, the complete variable domain reads DVKVTQSSRYLVKRTGEKVFLECVQDMDHENMFWYRQDPGLGLRLIYFSYDVKMKEKGDIPEGYSVSREKKERFSLILESASTNQTSMYLCASSLIHWGQGHTGELFFGEGSRLTVL.